These 8 T cell receptor beta chains were sequenced from one sample in a study of cytomegalovirus exposure and HLA in healthy donors. The primer mix had 60 Vbeta and 13 Jbeta primers. Measured with immunoSEQ multiplex PCR; TCRdb has only the in-frame clones, and not every one. In the table there are around 250,000 clones, over 90% of which are singletons. Sequenced: PBMCs. The receptors were gathered from a girl aged 2-10 years in good health and CMV-seronegative.

The chain joins TRBV9 to TRBJ2-7; 9 bases map to TRBD2. CDR3 size: 13 residues. Germline assignment: CDR1 SGDLS and CDR2 YYNGEE. The J segment lost 4 bases and the V segment lost 7 bases, leaving 6 bases of the junction unmatched. The CDR3 region is CASAKTSGYEQYF. CDR3 coding DNA: TGTGCCAGCGCTAAGACTAGCGGATACGAGCAGTACTTC.

The rearrangement uses TRBV19 and TRBJ2-2; 11 bases agree with TRBD2. CDR3 length: 15 residues. Germline CDR1 reads LNHDA; CDR2 reads SQIVND (reference sequence). The V and J ends lost 7 bases and 3 bases, in that order; junction bases with no gene match: 4. CDR3 loop: CASNLLAGDTGELFF. In DNA form, the CDR3 reads TGTGCCAGTAATCTACTAGCGGGGGACACCGGGGAGCTGTTTTTT. Based on the CDR3 plus reference TRBV19 and TRBJ2-2, the full variable domain is DGGITQSPKYLFRKEGQNVTLSCEQNLNHDAMYWYRQDPGQGLRLIYYSQIVNDFQKGDIAEGYSVSREKKESFPLTVTSAQKNPTAFYLCASNLLAGDTGELFFGEGSRLTVL.

V usage is TRBV27 and J usage is TRBJ1-2, with a possible D match to TRBD1 (6 bases). The germline V and J ends were trimmed by 2 bases and 2 bases, with 12 bases remaining between them. The CDR3 length is 15 residues. CDR1 MNHEY and CDR2 SMNVEV come from the germline V gene (reference sequence). CDR3 coding DNA: TGTGCCAGCAGTTTACAGGGGTGGGGGAACTATGGCTACACCTTC. This translates into CASSLQGWGNYGYTF.

This clone was recorded once. The chain is built from TRBV13 and TRBJ2-1; 7 bases line up with TRBD2. The CDR3 is 18 amino acids. V dropped 5 bases and J dropped 5; count of bases not matched to a gene: 18. Germline loops: CDR1 PRHDT, CDR2 FYEKMQ (reference sequence). The CDR3 spells CASSRLRGGSGMNNEQFF. The CDR3 DNA follows: TGTGCCAGCAGCCGATTGCGTGGGGGGAGCGGGATGAACAATGAGCAGTTCTTC.

The chain carries TRBV5-1 and TRBJ2-1, with D perhaps TRBD1 (6 bases). V was trimmed by 0 bases and J by 2 bases, leaving 6 bases between them. Germline V lookup: CDR1 SGHRS, CDR2 YFSETQ. This CDR3 has 14 amino acids. The CDR3 DNA reads as TGCGCCAGCAGCTTGGGGGACACCTACAATGAGCAGTTCTTC. Its protein product is CASSLGDTYNEQFF.

CDR3 sequence: CATSRAWGQNLLFF. The CDR3 bases are TGTGCCACCAGCAGAGCCTGGGGACAGAATTTACTGTTTTTT. The rearrangement uses TRBV15 and TRBJ1-4; 7 bases are shared with TRBD1. The CDR3 covers 14 residues. Germline values: CDR1 LNHNV, CDR2 YYDKDF (reference sequence). Germline trimming cut 1 base from V and 13 bases from J; bases unmatched to any gene: 9.

The V and J genes are TRBV27 and TRBJ2-7, with 9 bases fitting TRBD1. The V and J ends lost 5 bases and 5 bases, in that order; junction bases with no gene match: 7. Germline-derived CDR1 and CDR2 are MNHEY and SMNVEV (reference sequence). The CDR3 is 14 amino acids. CDR3 residues: CASSRPGQGNEQYF. The CDR3 DNA sequence: TGTGCCAGCAGTAGACCGGGACAGGGAAACGAGCAGTACTTC.

This chain links TRBV7-3 with TRBJ2-3; TRBD1 aligns across 7 bases. V gave up 4 bases and J gave up 6 bases; unmatched junction bases: 7. Germline values: CDR1 SGHTA, CDR2 FQGTGA. This CDR3 is 14 amino acids long. The CDR3 sequence: CASSSRQGADTQYF. The CDR3 DNA sequence: TGTGCCAGCAGCTCTAGACAGGGTGCGGATACGCAGTATTTT.